This T cell receptor (beta chain) was captured in a study of CD8 T cells in Susac syndrome. Study-wide results and caveats: As the study acknowledged, the number of individuals who were part of its TCR sequencing and HLA analysis was relatively small.

Worth noting for this clonotype: Its matching antigen is unknown.

The CDR3 consists of 13 residues. V lost 3 bases and J lost 9; bases outside the gene matches: 4. Germline CDR1 reads LGHDT; CDR2 reads YNNKEL (reference sequence). Sequencing targeted TCR beta in blood CD8+ and CD4+ T cells. The multiple sclerosis control group was made up of treatment-naive patients with stable or active relapsing-remitting disease. It was with random hexamers that about 0.45 to 1 ug RNA was reverse transcribed. Across 54 Vbeta and 13 Jbeta, TCR beta CDR3 was amplified with immunoSEQ multiplex PCR. TCRdb fed the immunoSEQ multiplex PCR reads into MiXCR, producing one record per CDR3 protein. Here the sample spans about 200,000 distinct CDR3 sequences, more than 90% being singletons.

The clonotype originates from a human donor with multiple sclerosis. Sample: CD4+ T cells from PBMCs. V usage is TRBV3-1 and J usage is TRBJ2-5, with TRBD2 matching over 10 bases. DNA for the CDR3: TGTGCCAGCAGCCAGGAAGCGGGAGGGCCCCAGTACTTC. It codes for CASSQEAGGPQYF.